Listed below are T cell receptor beta chains from one sample, sequenced in a study of multiple sclerosis patients with progressive multifocal leukoencephalopathy. Produced via immunoSEQ multiplex PCR; TCRdb's table is partial and in-frame only. The sample contains under 30,000 clones, 85% to 90% of which appear only once. Specimen: PBMCs, collected from a patient treated with natalizumab. The receptor set was obtained from a human donor with multiple sclerosis. The conserved cysteine and the conserved F or W are not part of the CDR3 here. The D gene is left open where the match is weak.

TRBJ2-7 TRBV5-1 TRBD2 ASSLMPGLAGAAYEQY
TRBJ2-3 TRBV5-8 TRBD2 ASSAGLAATDTQY
TRBJ2-7 TRBV28 TRBD2 ASSRGGSGSSYEQY
TRBJ1-5 TRBV4-1 NA ASSQGDSYGNQPQH
TRBJ2-3 TRBV21-1 NA ASRSKALGRETNTDTQY
TRBJ2-1 TRBV6-1 NA ASGGQLNEQF
TRBJ1-1 TRBV6-1 TRBD1 ASNVRGPNTEAF
TRBJ1-5 TRBV19 TRBD1 ASRTGTGGRKTPQH
TRBJ2-1 TRBV19 TRBD2 ASWSSGRYNEQF
TRBJ1-3 TRBV5-4 NA ASSLYRGNTIY
TRBJ1-5 TRBV4-3 TRBD1 ASSQDVQGVGVNSNQPQH
TRBJ2-3 TRBV5-5 NA ASFSELGLAQY
TRBJ2-1 TRBV27 NA ASSLREGLAAYNEQF
TRBJ1-5 TRBV6-1 NA ASRDPGNQPQH
TRBJ1-1 TRBV6-1 NA ASSEALDKNTEAF
TRBJ2-3 TRBV6-4 NA ASARTSTDTQY
TRBJ1-1 TRBV5-1 NA ASSFTNTEAF
TRBJ1-1 TRBV3-2 NA ASSKTAF
TRBJ2-5 TRBV2 TRBD1 ASSGNRGQQETQY
TRBJ2-7 TRBV29-1 NA SVTGTTGAYEQY
TRBJ2-3 TRBV10-2 NA ASSRPAGTSTDTQY
TRBJ2-7 TRBV10-1 TRBD2 ASSVLAGDFSGEQY
TRBJ2-7 TRBV29-1 TRBD2 SVARGAGVRYEQY
TRBJ2-1 TRBV28 NA ASGLSDYNEQF
TRBJ1-1 TRBV19 NA ASNSNTEAF
TRBJ2-1 TRBV27 TRBD1 ASSSTGLGLWDEQF
TRBJ2-1 TRBV6-4 TRBD1 ASSERGLVNEQF
TRBJ2-7 TRBV9 TRBD2 ASSVGRGLATQEQY
TRBJ2-7 TRBV29-1 TRBD2 SVSGLAGSEQY
TRBJ1-2 TRBV2 TRBD1 ASTQDRGRGGYT
TRBJ1-2 TRBV7-9 TRBD1 ASSLRSGGAKGYT
TRBJ2-6 TRBV7-9 NA ASTADSSGANVLT